This T cell receptor beta chain is from a study of OX40 agonist ivuxolimab in advanced cancers. About the research overall: All patients had ivuxolimab intravenously every 2 weeks at 0.01 to 10 mg/kg. The study, taken as a whole, reports: The CD4+ and CD8+ T cells in the blood had expanded clonally by week 6 at 0.1 to 3.0 mg/kg.

It was autoimmune disease history or systemic immunosuppression that excluded patients. Clones were sequenced by immunoSEQ multiplex PCR, and TCRdb holds only the in-frame ones, with some missing. The repertoire has 70,000 to 95,000 clones, under 90% of them found once; the top ten carry roughly 1.1%. As for this clone: Antigen specificity is unknown.

V lost 0 bases to trimming and J lost 6 bases; unmatched junction nucleotides: 9. The CDR3 is 16 residues long. Germline V gene data show CDR1 as WNHNN and CDR2 as SYGVQD (reference sequence). The chain couples TRBV10-1 to TRBJ1-1; 8 nucleotides align to TRBD1. The starting material was CD4+ or CD8+ T cells sorted from blood, obtained in a trial of the OX40 agonist ivuxolimab. The TCR originated in an adult with an advanced solid tumor such as melanoma, head and neck, liver or kidney cancer. This chain's CDR3 is CASSESPSDREAEAFF. The CDR3 nucleotides read TGCGCCAGCAGTGAGTCGCCCTCGGACAGGGAGGCTGAAGCTTTCTTT.